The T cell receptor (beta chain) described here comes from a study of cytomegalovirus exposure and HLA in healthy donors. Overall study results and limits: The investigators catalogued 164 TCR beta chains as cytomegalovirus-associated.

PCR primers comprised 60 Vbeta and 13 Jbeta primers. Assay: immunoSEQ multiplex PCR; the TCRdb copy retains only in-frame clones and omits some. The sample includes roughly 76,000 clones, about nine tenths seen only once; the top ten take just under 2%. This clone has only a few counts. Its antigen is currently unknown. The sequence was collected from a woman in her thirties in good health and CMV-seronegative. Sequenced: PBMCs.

The CDR3 is CASSPSYEQYF. The CDR3 bases are TGTGCCAGCAGCCCCAGCTACGAGCAGTACTTC. The chain links TRBV6-6 to TRBJ2-7; D unclear. The CDR3 covers 11 residues. The germline V gene has CDR1 MNHNY and CDR2 SVGAGI (reference sequence). The ends were cut back, 6 bases at V and 3 bases at J, with 6 bases in the middle.